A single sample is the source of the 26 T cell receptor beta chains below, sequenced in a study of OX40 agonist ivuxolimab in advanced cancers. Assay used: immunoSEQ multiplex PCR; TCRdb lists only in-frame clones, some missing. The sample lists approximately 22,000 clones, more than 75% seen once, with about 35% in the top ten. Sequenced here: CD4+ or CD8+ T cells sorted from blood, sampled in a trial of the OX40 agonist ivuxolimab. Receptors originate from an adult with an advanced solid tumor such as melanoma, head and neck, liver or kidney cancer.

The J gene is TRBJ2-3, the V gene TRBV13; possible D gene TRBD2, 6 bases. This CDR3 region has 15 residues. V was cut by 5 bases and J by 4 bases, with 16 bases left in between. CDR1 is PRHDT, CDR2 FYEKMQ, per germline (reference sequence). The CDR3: CASSPPGERADTQYF. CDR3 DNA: TGTGCCAGCAGCCCGCCCGGGGAGCGGGCAGATACGCAGTATTTT.

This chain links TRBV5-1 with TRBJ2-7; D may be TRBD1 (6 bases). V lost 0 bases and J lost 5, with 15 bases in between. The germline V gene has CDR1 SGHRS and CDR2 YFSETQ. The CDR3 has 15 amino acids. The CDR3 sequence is CASSLVGGQYDEQYF. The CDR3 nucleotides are TGCGCCAGCAGCTTGGTTGGGGGACAATACGACGAGCAGTACTTC.

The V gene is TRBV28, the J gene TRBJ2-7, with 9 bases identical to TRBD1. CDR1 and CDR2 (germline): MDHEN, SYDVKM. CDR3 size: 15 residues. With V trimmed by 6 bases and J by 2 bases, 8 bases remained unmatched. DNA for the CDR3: TGTGCCAGCAGCCAACCGGGACAGGGCACCTACGAGCAGTACTTC. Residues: CASSQPGQGTYEQYF.

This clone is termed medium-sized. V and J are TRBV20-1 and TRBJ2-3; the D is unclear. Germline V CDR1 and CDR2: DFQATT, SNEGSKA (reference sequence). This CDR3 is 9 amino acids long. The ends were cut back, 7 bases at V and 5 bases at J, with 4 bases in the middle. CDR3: CSDGDTQYF. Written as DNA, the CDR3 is TGCAGTGATGGAGATACGCAGTATTTT.

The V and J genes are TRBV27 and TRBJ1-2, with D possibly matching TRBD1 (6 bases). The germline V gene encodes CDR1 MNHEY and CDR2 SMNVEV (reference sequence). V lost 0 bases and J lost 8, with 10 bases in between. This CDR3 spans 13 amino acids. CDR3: CASSLSFRGGYTF. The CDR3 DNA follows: TGTGCCAGCAGTTTATCGTTCAGGGGCGGCTACACCTTC.

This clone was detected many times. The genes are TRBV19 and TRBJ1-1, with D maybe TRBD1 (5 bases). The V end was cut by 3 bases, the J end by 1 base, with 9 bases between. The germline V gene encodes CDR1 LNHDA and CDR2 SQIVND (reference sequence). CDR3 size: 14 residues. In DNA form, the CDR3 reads TGTGCCAGTAGTATCGGGGGAGGGAACACTGAAGCTTTCTTT. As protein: CASSIGGGNTEAFF.

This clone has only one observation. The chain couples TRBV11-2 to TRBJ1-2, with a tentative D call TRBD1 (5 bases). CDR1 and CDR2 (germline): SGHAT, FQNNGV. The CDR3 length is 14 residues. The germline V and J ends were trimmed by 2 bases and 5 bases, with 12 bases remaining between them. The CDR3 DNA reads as TGTGCCAGCAGCTTAACGGGGGGGGATTATGGCTACACCTTC. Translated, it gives CASSLTGGDYGYTF.

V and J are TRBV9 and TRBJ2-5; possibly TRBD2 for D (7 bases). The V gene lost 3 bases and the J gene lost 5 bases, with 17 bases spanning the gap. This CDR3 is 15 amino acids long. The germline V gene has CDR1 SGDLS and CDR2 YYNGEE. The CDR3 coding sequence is TGTGCCAGCAGCGCCAGTCCGGGGGGCGGTGAGACCCAGTACTTC. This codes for CASSASPGGGETQYF.

The CDR3: CASSFHPKQYF. DNA for the CDR3: TGTGCCAGCAGCTTTCACCCGAAACAGTACTTC. The V gene is TRBV11-2, the J gene TRBJ2-7, with D unclear. V was trimmed by 3 bases and J by 10 bases, leaving 10 bases between them. The CDR3 has 11 residues. Germline CDR1 is SGHAT and CDR2 is FQNNGV.

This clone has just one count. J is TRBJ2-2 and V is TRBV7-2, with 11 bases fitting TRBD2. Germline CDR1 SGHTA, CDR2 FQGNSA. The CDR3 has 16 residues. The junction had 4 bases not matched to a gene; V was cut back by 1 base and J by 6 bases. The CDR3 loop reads CASSLDSGGAPGELFF. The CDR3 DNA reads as TGTGCCAGCAGCTTAGATAGCGGGGGGGCGCCCGGGGAGCTGTTTTTT.

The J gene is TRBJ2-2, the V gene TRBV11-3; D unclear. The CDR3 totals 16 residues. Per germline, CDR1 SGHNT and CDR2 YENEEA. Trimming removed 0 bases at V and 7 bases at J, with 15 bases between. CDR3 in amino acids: CASSLDRGPMGGELFF. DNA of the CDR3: TGTGCCAGCAGCTTAGATCGAGGACCTATGGGCGGGGAGCTGTTTTTT.

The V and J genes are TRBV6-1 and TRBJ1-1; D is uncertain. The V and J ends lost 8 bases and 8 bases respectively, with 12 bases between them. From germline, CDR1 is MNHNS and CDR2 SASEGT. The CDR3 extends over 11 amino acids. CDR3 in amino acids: CASWIESEAFF. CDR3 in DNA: TGTGCCAGCTGGATTGAGTCGGAAGCTTTCTTT.

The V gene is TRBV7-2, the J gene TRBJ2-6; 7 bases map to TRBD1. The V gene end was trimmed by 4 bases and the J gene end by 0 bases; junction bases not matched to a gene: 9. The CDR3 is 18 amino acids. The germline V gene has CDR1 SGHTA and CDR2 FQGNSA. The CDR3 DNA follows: TGTGCCAGCAGCTCATGGACAGGATCGAGCTCTGGGGCCAACGTCCTGACTTTC. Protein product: CASSSWTGSSSGANVLTF.

DNA of the CDR3: TGTGCCAGCAGTGCGGGTCCAGGGAGTGGCTACACCTTC. Its translation: CASSAGPGSGYTF. The chain joins TRBV25-1 to TRBJ1-2; D is possibly TRBD1 (5 bases). Germline lookup yields CDR1 MGHDK and CDR2 SYGVNS. V lost 4 bases and J lost 7, with 13 bases in between. CDR3 length equals 13 residues.

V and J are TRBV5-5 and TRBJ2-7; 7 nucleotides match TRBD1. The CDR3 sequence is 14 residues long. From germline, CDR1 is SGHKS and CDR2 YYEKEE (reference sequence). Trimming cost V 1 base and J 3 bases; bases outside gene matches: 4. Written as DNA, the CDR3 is TGTGCCAGCAGCTTGCCGGGACAGCTCTACGAGCAGTACTTC. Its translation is CASSLPGQLYEQYF.

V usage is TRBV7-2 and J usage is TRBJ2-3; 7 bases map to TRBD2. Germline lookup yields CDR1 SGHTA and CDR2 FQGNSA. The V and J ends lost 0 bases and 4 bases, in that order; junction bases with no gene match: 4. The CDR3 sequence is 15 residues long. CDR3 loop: CASSLAGGRADTQYF. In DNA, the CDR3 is TGTGCCAGCAGCTTAGCGGGGGGGAGGGCAGATACGCAGTATTTT. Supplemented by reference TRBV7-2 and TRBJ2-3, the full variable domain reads GAGVSQSPSNKVTEKGKDVELRCDPISGHTALYWYRQSLGQGLEFLIYFQGNSAPDKSGLPSDRFSAERTGGSVSTLTIQRTQQEDSAVYLCASSLAGGRADTQYFGPGTRLTVL.

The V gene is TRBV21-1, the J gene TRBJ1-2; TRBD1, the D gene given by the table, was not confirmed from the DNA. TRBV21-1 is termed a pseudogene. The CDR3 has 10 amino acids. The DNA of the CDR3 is TGTGCCAGACAGCTCTATGGCTACACCTTC. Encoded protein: CARQLYGYTF.

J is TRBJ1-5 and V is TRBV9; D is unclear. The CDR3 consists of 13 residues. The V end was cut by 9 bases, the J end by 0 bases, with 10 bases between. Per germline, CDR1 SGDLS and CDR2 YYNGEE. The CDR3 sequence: CANRHNSNQPQHF. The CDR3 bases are TGTGCCAACAGACATAATAGCAATCAGCCCCAGCATTTT.

In DNA form, the CDR3 reads TGTGCCAGTAGTCGCCCGGACGGGTACCAAGAGACCCAGTACTTC. It is translated as CASSRPDGYQETQYF. The chain employs TRBV19 and TRBJ2-5, with unresolved D. The CDR3 spans 15 residues. The V end lost 5 bases, the J end lost 0 bases, and 13 bases lay between the germline ends. Germline CDR1 is LNHDA and CDR2 is SQIVND (reference sequence).

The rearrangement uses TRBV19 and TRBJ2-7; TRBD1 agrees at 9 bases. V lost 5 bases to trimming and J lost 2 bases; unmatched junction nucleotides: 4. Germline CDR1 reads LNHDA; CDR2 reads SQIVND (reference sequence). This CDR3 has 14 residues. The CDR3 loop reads CASSPGTGTYEQYF. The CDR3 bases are TGTGCCAGTAGTCCCGGGACAGGGACCTACGAGCAGTACTTC.

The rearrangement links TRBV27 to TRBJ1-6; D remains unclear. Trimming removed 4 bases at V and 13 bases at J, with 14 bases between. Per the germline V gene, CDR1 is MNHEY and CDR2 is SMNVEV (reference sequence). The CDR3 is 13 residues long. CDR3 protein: CASSSSARSPLHF. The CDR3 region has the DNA TGTGCCAGCAGTTCATCGGCCCGATCGCCCCTCCACTTT.

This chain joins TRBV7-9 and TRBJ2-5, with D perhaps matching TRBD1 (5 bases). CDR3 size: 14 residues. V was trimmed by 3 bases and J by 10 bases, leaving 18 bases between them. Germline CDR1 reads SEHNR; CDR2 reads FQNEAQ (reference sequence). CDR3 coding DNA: TGTGCCAGCAGCTTTGAGACAGCCTTATTGGGCCAGTACTTC. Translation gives CASSFETALLGQYF.

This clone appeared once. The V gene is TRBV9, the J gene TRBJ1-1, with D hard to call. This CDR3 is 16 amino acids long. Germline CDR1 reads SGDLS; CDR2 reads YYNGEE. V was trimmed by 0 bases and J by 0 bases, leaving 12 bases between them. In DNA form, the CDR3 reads TGTGCCAGCAGCGTAGGGGTCGAGCATATGAACACTGAAGCTTTCTTT. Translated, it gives CASSVGVEHMNTEAFF.

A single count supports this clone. This CDR3 reads CASSYGRTDYGYTF. Written as DNA, the CDR3 is TGTGCCAGCAGCTATGGCCGGACCGACTATGGCTACACCTTC. The chain employs TRBV5-6 and TRBJ1-2; D call uncertain. Germline CDR1 is SGHDT and CDR2 is YYEEEE. The CDR3 spans 14 residues. Trimming cost V 3 bases and J 3 bases, with 12 bases left between them.

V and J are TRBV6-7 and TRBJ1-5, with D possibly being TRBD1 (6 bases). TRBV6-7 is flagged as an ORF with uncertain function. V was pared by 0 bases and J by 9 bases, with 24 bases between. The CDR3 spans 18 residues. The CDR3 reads CASSYSLTGYSNQRPQHF. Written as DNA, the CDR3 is TGTGCCAGCAGTTACTCGCTGACAGGCTACAGTAATCAGCGGCCCCAGCATTTT.

The CDR3 region has the DNA TGTGCCAGCAGTGAAGCGATCTGGATCTCTGGAAACACCATATATTTT. Protein product: CASSEAIWISGNTIYF. J is TRBJ1-3 and V is TRBV6-1; the D is unclear. Germline V gives CDR1 MNHNS, CDR2 SASEGT. The germline V and J ends were trimmed by 0 bases and 0 bases, with 9 bases remaining between them. This CDR3 contains 16 residues.